This entry is about one TCR beta chain. The antigen is unknown. This record comes from a study of CXCR3-negative and CXCR3-positive naive CD8 T cells. Overall study results and limits: Naive subsets showed comparable surface CD5, and TCR interaction strength was also inferred from TRB CDR3 physicochemistry.

Via 5' RACE with UMI labels, TRB cDNA libraries were prepared. TCRdb processed the 5' RACE reads again and assigns one entry to each CDR3 protein, with no DNA. This sample lists about 57,000 distinct CDR3 sequences; its ten largest clones have 20% to 25%. The CDR3 is 17 residues long. Germline V gene data show CDR1 as SGHAT and CDR2 as FQNNGV. Sample: memory CD8+ T cells from blood. This receptor was taken from a human donor in good health. Some clones in this sample may be carry-over from other donors' samples. The chain uses TRBV11-2 and TRBJ1-6. CDR3 sequence reads: CASSFLTGGSYNSPLHF.